The clone carrying this TCR beta chain was seen just once. The data are from a study of blood T cell repertoires in COVID-19. Germline-derived CDR1 and CDR2 are WSHSY and SAAADI. Trimming pared 8 bases from V and 9 bases from J, leaving 8 bases between. This CDR3 comprises 10 residues. Some clones are missing from TCRdb's copy, which holds only in-frame ones; the method was immunoSEQ multiplex PCR. Of 90,000 to 130,000 clones in the sample, over 60% were seen once. Input material: peripheral blood. The origin of this receptor is a woman older than 75 with active or convalescent COVID-19. The J gene is TRBJ2-1, the V gene TRBV10-2, with a tentative D call TRBD1 (6 bases). The CDR3 region has the DNA TGCGCCAGCGGGGGCAGTGAGCAGTTCTTC. Translated, it gives CASGGSEQFF.